The entry below describes one T cell receptor (beta chain). The data are from a study of blood T cell repertoires in COVID-19. Study-wide context: From T cells, B-cell-depleted T cells, or PBMCs came the material, which was cDNA or gDNA.

V was clipped by 0 bases and J by 5 bases, with 11 bases between them. Germline V gene data show CDR1 as SGHRS and CDR2 as YFSETQ. The CDR3 has 14 amino acids. Methods used by the authors: Reference gene primers were amplified, and this amplification served to estimate nucleated cell counts. The repertoire was sequenced with immunoSEQ multiplex PCR; TCRdb's copy has only in-frame clones and lacks some. The V and J calls and the clone size are those of that table, but D and trimming were determined from the DNA. Seen here are tens of thousands of clones, around 77% observed once, and the top ten hold over 9.5%.

The chain links TRBV5-1 to TRBJ2-5; no clear D. The TCR originated in a human donor in a cohort sampled during active COVID-19. Sequences were obtained from peripheral blood. The CDR3 bases are TGCGCCAGCAGCTTGGAGCTAGTTGAGGAGACCCAGTACTTC. As protein: CASSLELVEETQYF. Based on the CDR3 plus reference TRBV5-1 and TRBJ2-5, the full variable domain is KAGVTQTPRYLIKTRGQQVTLSCSPISGHRSVSWYQQTPGQGLQFLFEYFSETQRNKGNFPGRFSGRQFSNSRSEMNVSTLELGDSALYLCASSLELVEETQYFGPGTRLLVL.